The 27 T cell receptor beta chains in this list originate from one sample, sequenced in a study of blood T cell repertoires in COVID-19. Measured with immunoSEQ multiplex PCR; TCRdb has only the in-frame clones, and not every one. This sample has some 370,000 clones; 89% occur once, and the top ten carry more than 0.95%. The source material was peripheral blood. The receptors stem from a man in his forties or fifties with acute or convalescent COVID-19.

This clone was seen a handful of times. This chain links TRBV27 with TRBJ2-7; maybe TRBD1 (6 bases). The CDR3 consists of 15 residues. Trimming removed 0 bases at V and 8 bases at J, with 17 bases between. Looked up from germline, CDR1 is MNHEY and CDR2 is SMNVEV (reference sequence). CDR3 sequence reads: CASSLSINRQAKQYF. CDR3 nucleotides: TGTGCCAGCAGTTTATCGATAAATAGACAGGCCAAGCAGTACTTC.

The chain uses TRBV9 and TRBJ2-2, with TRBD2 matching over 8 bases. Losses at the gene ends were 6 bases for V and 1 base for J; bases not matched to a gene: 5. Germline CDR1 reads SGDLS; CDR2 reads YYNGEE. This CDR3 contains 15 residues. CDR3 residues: CASKRSGGNTGELFF. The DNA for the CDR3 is TGTGCCAGCAAAAGGAGCGGGGGGAACACCGGGGAGCTGTTTTTT.

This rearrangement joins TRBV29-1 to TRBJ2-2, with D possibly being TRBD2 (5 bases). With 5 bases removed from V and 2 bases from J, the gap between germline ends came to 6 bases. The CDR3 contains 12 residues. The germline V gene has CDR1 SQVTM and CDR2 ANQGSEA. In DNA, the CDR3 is TGCAGCGTTTGGACTAACACCGGGGAGCTGTTTTTT. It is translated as CSVWTNTGELFF.

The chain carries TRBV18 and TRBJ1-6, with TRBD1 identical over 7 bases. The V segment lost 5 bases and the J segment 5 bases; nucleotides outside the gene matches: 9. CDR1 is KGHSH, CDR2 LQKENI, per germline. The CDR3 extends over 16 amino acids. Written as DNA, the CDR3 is TGTGCCAGCTCAACGAGCGCGGGACAGAATAATTCACCCCTCCACTTT. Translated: CASSTSAGQNNSPLHF.

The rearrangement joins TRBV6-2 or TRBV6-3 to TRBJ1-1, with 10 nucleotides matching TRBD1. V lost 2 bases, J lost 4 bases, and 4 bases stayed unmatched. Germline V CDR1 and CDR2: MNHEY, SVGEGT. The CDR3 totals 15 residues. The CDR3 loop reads CASSYGQGDFTEAFF. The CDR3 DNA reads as TGTGCCAGCAGTTACGGACAGGGGGATTTCACTGAAGCTTTCTTT.

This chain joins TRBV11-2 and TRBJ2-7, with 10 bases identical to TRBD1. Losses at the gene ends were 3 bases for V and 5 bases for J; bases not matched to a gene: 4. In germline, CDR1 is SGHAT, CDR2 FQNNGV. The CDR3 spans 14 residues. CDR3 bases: TGTGCCAGCAGCTTTGGGACAGGGGTTAACGAGCAGTACTTC. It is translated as CASSFGTGVNEQYF.

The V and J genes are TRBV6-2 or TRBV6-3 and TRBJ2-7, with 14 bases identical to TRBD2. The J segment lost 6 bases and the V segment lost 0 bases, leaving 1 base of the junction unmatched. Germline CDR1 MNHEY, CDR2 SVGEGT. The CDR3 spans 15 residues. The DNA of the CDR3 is TGTGCCAGCAGTTACTCGACTAGCGGGGGGGCCGAGCAGTACTTC. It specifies CASSYSTSGGAEQYF.

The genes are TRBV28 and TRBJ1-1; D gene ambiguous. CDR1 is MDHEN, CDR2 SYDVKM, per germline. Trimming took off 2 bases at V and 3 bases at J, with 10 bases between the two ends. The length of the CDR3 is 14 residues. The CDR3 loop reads CASSLGGSDTEAFF. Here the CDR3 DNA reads TGTGCCAGCAGTTTAGGAGGGTCGGACACTGAAGCTTTCTTT.

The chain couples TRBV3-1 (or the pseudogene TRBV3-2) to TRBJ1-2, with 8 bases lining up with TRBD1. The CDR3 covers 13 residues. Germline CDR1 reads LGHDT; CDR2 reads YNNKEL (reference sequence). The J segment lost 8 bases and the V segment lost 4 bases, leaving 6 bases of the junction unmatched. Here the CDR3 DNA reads TGTGCCAGCAGCCGTACAGGGGGAGACGGCTACACCTTC. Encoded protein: CASSRTGGDGYTF.

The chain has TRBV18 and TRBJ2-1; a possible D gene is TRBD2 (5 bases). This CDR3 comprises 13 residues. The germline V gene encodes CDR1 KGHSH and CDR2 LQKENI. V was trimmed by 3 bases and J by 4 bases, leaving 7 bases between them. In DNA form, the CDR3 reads TGTGCCAGCTCACCGAGGGTGTACAATGAGCAGTTCTTC. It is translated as CASSPRVYNEQFF.

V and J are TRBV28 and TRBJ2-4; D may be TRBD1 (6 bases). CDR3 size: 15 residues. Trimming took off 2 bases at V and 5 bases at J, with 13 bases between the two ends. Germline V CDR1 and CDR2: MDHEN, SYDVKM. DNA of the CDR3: TGTGCCAGCAGTTTACGTTTGTGGGGGCAAAACATTCAGTACTTC. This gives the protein CASSLRLWGQNIQYF.

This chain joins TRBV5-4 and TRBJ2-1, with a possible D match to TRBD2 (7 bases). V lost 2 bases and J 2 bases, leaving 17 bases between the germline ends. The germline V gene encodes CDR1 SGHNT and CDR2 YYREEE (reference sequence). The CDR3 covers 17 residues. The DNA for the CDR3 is TGTGCCAGCAGCTTAGGGGGGGCGCGTATCCCCTACAATGAGCAGTTCTTC. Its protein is CASSLGGARIPYNEQFF.

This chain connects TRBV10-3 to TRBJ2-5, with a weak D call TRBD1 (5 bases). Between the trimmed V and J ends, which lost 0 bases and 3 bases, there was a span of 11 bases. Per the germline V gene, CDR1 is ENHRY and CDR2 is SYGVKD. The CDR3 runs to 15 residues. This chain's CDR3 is CAISESVTDKETQYF. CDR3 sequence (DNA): TGTGCCATCAGTGAGTCTGTGACAGACAAAGAGACCCAGTACTTC.

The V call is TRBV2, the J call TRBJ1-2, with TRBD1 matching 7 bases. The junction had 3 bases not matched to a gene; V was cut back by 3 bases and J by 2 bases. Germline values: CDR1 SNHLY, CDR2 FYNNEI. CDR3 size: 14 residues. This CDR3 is CASSDTGENYGYTF. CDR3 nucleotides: TGTGCCAGCAGTGATACAGGGGAAAACTATGGCTACACCTTC.

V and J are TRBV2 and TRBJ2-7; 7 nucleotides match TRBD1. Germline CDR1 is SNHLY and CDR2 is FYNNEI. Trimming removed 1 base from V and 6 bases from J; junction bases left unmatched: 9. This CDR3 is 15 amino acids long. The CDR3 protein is CASSEEGRGYGEQYF. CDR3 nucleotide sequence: TGTGCCAGCAGTGAAGAGGGCAGGGGGTACGGCGAGCAGTACTTC.

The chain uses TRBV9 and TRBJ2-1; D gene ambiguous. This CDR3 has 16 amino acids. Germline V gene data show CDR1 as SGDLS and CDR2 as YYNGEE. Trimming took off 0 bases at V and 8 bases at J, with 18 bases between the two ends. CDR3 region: CASSVESGFSNDEQFF. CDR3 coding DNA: TGTGCCAGCAGCGTAGAGTCAGGTTTTAGTAATGATGAGCAGTTCTTC.

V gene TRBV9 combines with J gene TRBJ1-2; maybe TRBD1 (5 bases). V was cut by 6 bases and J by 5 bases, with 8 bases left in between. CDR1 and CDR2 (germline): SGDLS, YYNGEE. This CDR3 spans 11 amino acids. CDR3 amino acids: CASTRGYGYTF. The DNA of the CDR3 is TGTGCCAGCACCCGGGGGTATGGCTACACCTTC.

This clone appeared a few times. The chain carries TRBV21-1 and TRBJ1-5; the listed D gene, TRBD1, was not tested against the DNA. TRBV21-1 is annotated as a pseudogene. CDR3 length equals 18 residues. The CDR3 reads CASSKRLDRTGLYQPQHF. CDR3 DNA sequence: TGTGCCAGCAGCAAACGGCTAGATAGGACAGGGTTGTATCAGCCCCAGCATTTT.

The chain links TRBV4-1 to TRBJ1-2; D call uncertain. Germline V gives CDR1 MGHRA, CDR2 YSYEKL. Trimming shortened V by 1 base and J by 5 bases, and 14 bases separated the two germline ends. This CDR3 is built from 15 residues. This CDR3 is CASSQGAGSLYGYTF. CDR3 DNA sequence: TGCGCCAGCAGCCAAGGTGCGGGGAGTTTGTATGGCTACACCTTC.

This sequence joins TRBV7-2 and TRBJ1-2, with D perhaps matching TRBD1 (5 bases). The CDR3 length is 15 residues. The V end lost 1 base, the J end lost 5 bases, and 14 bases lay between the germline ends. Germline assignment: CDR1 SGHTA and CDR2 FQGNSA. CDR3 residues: CASSLVGGGPYGYTF. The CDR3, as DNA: TGTGCCAGCAGCTTAGTCGGGGGAGGACCTTATGGCTACACCTTC.

The CDR3 DNA reads as TGTGCCAGTAATCATCGTAGCATCTATGGCTACACCTTC. Its protein product is CASNHRSIYGYTF. The chain carries TRBV19 and TRBJ1-2, with D hard to call. V was trimmed by 7 bases and J by 4 bases, leaving 13 bases between them. CDR1 is LNHDA and CDR2 is SQIVND in the germline V gene (reference sequence). This CDR3 comprises 13 residues. Looking up the rest from reference TRBV19 and TRBJ1-2 gives the full variable domain: DGGITQSPKYLFRKEGQNVTLSCEQNLNHDAMYWYRQDPGQGLRLIYYSQIVNDFQKGDIAEGYSVSREKKESFPLTVTSAQKNPTAFYLCASNHRSIYGYTFGSGTRLTVV.

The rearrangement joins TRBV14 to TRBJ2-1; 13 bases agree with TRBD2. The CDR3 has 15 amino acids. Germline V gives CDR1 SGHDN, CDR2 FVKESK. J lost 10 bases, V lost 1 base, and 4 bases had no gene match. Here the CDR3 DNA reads TGTGCCAGCAGCCAAGGACTAGCGGGAGGTAGCGAGCAGTTCTTC. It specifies CASSQGLAGGSEQFF. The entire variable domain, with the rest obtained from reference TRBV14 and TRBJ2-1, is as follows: EAGVTQFPSHSVIEKGQTVTLRCDPISGHDNLYWYRRVMGKEIKFLLHFVKESKQDESGMPNNRFLAERTGGTYSTLKVQPAELEDSGVYFCASSQGLAGGSEQFFGPGTRLTVL.

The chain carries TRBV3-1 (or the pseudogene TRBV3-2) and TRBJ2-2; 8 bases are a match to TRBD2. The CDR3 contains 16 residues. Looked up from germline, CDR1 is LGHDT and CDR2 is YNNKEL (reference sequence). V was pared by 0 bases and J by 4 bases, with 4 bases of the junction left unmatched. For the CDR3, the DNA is TGTGCCAGCAGCCAAGAAGGGCTAGCGGGCACCGGGGAGCTGTTTTTT. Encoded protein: CASSQEGLAGTGELFF.

The CDR3, as DNA: TGTGCCAGCAGCTTGGGTCACACAGGGATTCCCTACGAGCAGTACTTC. It yields the protein CASSLGHTGIPYEQYF. The rearrangement uses TRBV5-5 and TRBJ2-7; weak D call: TRBD1 (6 bases). The germline V and J ends were trimmed by 0 bases and 2 bases, with 15 bases remaining between them. Per germline, CDR1 SGHKS and CDR2 YYEKEE (reference sequence). This CDR3 has 16 amino acids.

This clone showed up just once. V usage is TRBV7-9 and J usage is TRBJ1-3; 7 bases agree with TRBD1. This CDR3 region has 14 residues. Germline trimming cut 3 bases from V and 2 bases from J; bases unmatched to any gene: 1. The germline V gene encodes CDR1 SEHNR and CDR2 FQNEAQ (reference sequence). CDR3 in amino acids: CASSFGTAGNTIYF. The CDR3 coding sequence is TGTGCCAGCAGCTTCGGGACAGCTGGAAACACCATATATTTT.

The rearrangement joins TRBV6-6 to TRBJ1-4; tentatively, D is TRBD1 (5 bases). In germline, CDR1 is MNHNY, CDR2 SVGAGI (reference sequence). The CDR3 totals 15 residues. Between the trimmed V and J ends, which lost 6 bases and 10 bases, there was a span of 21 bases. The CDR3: CASRTRDSRGPKLFF. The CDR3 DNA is TGTGCCAGCAGGACGCGGGACTCACGGGGCCCAAAACTGTTTTTT.

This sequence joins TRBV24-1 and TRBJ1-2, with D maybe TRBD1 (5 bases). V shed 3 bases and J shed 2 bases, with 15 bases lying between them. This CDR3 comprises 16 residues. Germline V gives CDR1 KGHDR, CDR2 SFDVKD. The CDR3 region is CATSDPSEGANYGYTF. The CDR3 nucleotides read TGTGCCACCAGTGATCCCTCGGAAGGGGCGAACTATGGCTACACCTTC.